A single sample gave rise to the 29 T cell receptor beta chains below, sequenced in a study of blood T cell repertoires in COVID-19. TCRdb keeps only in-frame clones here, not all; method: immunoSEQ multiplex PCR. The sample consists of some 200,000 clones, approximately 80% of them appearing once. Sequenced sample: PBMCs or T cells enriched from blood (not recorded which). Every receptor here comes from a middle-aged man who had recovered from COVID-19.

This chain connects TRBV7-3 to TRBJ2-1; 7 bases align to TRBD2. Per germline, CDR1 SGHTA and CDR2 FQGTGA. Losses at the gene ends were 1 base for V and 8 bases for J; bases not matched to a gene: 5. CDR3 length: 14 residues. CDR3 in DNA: TGTGCCAGCAGCTTAAGCTCGGGGGGATATGAGCAGTTCTTC. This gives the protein CASSLSSGGYEQFF.

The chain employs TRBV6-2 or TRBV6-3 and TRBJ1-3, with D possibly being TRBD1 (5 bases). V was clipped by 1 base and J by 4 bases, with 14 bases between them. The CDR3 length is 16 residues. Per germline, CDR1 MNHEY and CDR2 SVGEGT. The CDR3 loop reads CASSYWRQTYGNTIYF. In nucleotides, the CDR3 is TGTGCCAGCAGTTACTGGCGACAGACCTACGGAAACACCATATATTTT.

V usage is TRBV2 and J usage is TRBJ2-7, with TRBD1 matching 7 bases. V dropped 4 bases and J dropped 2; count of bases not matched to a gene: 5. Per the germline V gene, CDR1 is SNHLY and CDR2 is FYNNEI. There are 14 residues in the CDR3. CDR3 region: CASSGIGTAYEQYF. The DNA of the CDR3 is TGTGCCAGCAGTGGGATTGGGACAGCCTACGAGCAGTACTTC.

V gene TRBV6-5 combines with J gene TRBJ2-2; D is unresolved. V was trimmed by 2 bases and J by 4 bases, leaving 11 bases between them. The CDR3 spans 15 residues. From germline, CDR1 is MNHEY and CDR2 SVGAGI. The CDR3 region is CASSYTTRFTGELFF. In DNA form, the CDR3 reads TGTGCCAGCAGTTACACTACAAGGTTCACCGGGGAGCTGTTTTTT.

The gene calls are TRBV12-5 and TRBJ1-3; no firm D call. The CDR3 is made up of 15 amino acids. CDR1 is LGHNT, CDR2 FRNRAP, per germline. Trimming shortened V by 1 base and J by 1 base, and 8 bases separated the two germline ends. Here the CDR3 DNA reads TGTGCTAGTGGTTTGGGGAGGACTTCTGGAAACACCATATATTTT. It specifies CASGLGRTSGNTIYF. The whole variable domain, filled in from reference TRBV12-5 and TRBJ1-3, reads DARVTQTPRHKVTEMGQEVTMRCQPILGHNTVFWYRQTMMQGLELLAYFRNRAPLDDSGMPKDRFSAEMPDATLATLKIQPSEPRDSAVYFCASGLGRTSGNTIYFGEGSWLTVV.

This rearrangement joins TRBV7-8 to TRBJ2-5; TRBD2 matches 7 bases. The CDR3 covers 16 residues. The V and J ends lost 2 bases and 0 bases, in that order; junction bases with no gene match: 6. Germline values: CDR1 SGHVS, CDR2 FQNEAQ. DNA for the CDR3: TGTGCCAGCAGCTTACCTTTTGGGGGGGACCAAGAGACCCAGTACTTC. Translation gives CASSLPFGGDQETQYF.

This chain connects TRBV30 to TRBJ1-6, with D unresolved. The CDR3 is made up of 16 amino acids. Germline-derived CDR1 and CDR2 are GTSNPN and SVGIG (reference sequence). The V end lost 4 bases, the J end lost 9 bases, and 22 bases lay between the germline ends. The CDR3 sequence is CAWILSGSPSGSPLHF. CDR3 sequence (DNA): TGTGCCTGGATCCTTTCGGGCAGCCCGAGCGGTTCACCCCTCCACTTT.

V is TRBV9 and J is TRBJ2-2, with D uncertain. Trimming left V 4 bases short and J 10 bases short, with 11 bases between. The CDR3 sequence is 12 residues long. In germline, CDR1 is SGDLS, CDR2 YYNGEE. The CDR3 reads CASSPQNAELFF. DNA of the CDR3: TGTGCCAGCAGCCCTCAGAATGCGGAGCTGTTTTTT.

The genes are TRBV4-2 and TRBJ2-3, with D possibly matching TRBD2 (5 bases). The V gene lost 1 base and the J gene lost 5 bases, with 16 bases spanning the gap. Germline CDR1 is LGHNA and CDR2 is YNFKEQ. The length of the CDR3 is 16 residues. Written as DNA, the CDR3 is TGTGCCAGCAGCCAAGTTGACCTAGCCTCGTTAGATACGCAGTATTTT. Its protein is CASSQVDLASLDTQYF.

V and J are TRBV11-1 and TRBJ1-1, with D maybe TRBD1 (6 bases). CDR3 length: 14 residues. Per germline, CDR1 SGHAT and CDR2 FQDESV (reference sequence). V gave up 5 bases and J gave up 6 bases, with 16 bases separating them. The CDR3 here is CASSRGQGEPEAFF. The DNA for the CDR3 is TGTGCCAGCAGCCGGGGACAAGGGGAACCTGAAGCTTTCTTT.

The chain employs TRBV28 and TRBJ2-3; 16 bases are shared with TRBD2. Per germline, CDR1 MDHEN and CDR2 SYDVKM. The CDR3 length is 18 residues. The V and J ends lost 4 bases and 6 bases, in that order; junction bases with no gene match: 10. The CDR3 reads CASSSPGTSGRAEDTQYF. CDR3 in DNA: TGTGCCAGCAGTTCTCCCGGGACTAGCGGGAGGGCCGAGGATACGCAGTATTTT.

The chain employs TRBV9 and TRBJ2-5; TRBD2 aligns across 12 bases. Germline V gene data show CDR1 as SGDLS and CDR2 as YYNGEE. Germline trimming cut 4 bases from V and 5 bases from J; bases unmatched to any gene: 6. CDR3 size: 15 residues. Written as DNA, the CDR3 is TGTGCCAGCAGCTTTGGGGGGACTAGCGGGGAGACCCAGTACTTC. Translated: CASSFGGTSGETQYF. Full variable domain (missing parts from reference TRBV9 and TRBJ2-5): DSGVTQTPKHLITATGQRVTLRCSPRSGDLSVYWYQQSLDQGLQFLIQYYNGEERAKGNILERFSAQQFPDLHSELNLSSLELGDSALYFCASSFGGTSGETQYFGPGTRLLVL.

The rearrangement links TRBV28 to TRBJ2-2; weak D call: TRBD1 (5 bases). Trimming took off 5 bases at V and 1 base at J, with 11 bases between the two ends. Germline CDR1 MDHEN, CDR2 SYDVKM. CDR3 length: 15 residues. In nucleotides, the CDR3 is TGTGCCAGCAGTCCTCCTACAGGGAACACCGGGGAGCTGTTTTTT. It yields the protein CASSPPTGNTGELFF.

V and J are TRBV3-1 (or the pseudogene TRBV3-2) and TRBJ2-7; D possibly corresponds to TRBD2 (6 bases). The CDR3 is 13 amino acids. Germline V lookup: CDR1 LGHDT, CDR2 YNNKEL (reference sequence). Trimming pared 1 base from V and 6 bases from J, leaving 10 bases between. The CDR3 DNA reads TGTGCCAGCAGCCAAGTGGAGGGTTCCGAGCAGTACGTC. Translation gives CASSQVEGSEQYV.

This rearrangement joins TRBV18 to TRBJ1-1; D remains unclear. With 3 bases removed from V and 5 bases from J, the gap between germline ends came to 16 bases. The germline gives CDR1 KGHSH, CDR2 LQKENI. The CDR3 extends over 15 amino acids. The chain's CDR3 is CASSPRADGSTEAFF. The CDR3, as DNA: TGTGCCAGCTCACCGCGGGCGGACGGTAGTACTGAAGCTTTCTTT.

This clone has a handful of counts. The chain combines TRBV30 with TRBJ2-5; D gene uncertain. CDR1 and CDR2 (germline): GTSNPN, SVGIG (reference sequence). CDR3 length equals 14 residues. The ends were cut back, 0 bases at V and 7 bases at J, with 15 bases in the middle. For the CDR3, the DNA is TGTGCCTGGAGTGTACTCGCCGGGTCCGGGACCCAGTACTTC. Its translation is CAWSVLAGSGTQYF.

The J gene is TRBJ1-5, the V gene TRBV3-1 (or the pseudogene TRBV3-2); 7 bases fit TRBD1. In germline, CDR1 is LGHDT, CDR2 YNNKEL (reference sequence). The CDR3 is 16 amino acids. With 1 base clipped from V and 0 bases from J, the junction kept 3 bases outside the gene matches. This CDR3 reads CASSQAGGVSNQPQHF. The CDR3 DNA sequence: TGTGCCAGCAGCCAAGCAGGGGGTGTTAGCAATCAGCCCCAGCATTTT.

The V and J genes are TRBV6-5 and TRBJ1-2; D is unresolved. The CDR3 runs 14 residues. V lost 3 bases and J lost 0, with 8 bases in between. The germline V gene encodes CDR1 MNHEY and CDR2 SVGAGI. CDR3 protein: CASSYDTANYGYTF. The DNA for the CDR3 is TGTGCCAGCAGTTATGATACAGCTAACTATGGCTACACCTTC.

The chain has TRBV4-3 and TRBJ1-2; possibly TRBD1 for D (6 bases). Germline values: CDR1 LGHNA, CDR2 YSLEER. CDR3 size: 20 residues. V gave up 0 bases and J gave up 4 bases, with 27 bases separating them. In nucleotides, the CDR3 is TGCGCCAGCAGCCAAGAGAACCCCCGGGACAAGTATTACTTGCTCTATGGCTACACCTTC. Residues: CASSQENPRDKYYLLYGYTF.

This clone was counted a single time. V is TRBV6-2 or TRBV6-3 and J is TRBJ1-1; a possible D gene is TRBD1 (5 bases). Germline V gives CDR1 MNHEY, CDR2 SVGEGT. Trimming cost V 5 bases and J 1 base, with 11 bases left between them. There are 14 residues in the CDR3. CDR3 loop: CASSRQSKNTEAFF. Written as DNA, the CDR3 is TGTGCCAGCAGTAGACAGAGCAAGAACACTGAAGCTTTCTTT.

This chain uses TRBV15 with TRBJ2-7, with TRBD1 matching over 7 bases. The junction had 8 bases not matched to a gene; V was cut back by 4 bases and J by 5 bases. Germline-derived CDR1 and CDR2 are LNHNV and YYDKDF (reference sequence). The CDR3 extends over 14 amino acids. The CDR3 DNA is TGTGCCACCAGCACTTCGACAGGGCCCCACGAGCAGTACTTC. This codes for CATSTSTGPHEQYF.

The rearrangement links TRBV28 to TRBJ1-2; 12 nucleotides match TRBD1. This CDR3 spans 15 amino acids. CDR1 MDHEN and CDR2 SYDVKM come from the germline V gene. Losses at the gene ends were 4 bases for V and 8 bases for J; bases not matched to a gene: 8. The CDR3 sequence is CASSSGQGATRGYTF. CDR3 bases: TGTGCCAGCAGTTCGGGACAGGGGGCGACTCGGGGCTACACCTTC.

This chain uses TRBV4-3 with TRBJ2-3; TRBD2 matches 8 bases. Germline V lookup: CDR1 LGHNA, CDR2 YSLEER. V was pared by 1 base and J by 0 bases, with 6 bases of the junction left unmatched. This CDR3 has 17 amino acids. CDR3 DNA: TGCGCCAGCAGCCAAGCCCTAGCGGGTTATAGCACAGATACGCAGTATTTT. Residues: CASSQALAGYSTDTQYF.

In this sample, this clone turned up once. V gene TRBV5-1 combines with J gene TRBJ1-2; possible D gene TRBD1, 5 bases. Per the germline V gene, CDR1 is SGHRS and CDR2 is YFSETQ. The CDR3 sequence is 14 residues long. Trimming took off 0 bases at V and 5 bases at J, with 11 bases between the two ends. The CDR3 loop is CASSLGAGYYGYTF. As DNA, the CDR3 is TGCGCCAGCAGCTTGGGGGCAGGGTATTATGGCTACACCTTC.

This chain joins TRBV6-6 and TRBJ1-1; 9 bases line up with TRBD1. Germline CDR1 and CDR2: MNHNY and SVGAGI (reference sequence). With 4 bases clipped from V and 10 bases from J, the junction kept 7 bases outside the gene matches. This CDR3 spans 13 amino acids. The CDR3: CASSFGTGFVAFF. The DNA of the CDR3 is TGTGCCAGCAGTTTCGGGACAGGGTTCGTAGCTTTCTTT.

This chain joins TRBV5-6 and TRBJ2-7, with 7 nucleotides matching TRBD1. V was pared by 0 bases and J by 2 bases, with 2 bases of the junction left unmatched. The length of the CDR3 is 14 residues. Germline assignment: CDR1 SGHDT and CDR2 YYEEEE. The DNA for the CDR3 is TGTGCCAGCAGCTTGGACCAGGGGGCCTACGAGCAGTACGTC. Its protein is CASSLDQGAYEQYV.

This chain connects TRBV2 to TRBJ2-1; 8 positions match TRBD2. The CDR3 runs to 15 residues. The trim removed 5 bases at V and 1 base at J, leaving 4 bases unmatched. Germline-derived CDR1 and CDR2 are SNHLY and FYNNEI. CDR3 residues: CASSIAGPSYNEQFF. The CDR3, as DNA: TGTGCCAGCAGTATAGCGGGGCCTTCCTACAATGAGCAGTTCTTC.

This chain's CDR3 is CASSTRLDRAGETQYF. The CDR3, as DNA: TGTGCCAGCAGCACACGGTTGGACAGGGCAGGAGAGACCCAGTACTTC. The chain carries TRBV3-1 (or the pseudogene TRBV3-2) and TRBJ2-5; 8 bases align to TRBD1. This CDR3 region has 16 residues. Germline assignment: CDR1 LGHDT and CDR2 YNNKEL (reference sequence). The V segment lost 5 bases and the J segment 4 bases; nucleotides outside the gene matches: 12.

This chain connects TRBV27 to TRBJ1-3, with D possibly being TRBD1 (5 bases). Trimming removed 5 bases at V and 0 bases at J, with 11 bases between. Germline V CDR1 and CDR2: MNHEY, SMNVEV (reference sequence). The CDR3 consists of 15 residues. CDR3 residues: CASSPDRRSGNTIYF. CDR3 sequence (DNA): TGTGCCAGCAGTCCCGACAGACGCTCTGGAAACACCATATATTTT.